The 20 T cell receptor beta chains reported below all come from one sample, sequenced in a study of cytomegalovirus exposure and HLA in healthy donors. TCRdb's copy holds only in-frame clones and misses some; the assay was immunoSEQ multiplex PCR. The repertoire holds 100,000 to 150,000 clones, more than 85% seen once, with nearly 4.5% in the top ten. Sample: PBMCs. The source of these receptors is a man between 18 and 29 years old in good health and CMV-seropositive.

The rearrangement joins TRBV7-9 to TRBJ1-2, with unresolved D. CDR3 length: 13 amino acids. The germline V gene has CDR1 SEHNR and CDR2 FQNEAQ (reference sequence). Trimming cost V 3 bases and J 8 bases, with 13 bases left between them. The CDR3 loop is CASSFAVPRGYTF. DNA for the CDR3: TGTGCCAGCAGCTTTGCCGTTCCGAGGGGCTACACCTTC.

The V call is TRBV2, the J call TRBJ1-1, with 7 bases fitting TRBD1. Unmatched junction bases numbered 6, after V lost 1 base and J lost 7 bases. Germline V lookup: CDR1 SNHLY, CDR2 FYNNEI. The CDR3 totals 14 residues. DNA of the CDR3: TGTGCCAGCAGTGAAGTAAAGGGGGCCGGTGAAGCTTTCTTT. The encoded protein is CASSEVKGAGEAFF.

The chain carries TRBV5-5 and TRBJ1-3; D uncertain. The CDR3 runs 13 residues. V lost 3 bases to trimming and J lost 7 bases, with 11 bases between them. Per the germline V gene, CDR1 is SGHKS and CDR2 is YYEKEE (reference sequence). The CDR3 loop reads CASSYLGGNTIYF. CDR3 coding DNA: TGTGCCAGCAGCTACCTAGGTGGCAACACCATATATTTT. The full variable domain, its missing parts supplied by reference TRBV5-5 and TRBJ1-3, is DAGVTQSPTHLIKTRGQQVTLRCSPISGHKSVSWYQQVLGQGPQFIFQYYEKEERGRGNFPDRFSARQFPNYSSELNVNALLLGDSALYLCASSYLGGNTIYFGEGSWLTVV.

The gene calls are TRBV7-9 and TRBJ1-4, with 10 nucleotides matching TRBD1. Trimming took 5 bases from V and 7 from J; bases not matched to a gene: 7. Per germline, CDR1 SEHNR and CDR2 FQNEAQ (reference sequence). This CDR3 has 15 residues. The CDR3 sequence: CASSAPTGGSEKLFF. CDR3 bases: TGTGCCAGCAGCGCGCCGACAGGGGGCTCTGAAAAACTGTTTTTT.

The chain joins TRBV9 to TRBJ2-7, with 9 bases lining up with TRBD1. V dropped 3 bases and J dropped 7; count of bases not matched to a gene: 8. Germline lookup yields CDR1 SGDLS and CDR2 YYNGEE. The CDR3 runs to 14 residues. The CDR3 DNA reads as TGTGCCAGCAGCGCACGGACAGGGGTGAGTGAGCAGTACTTC. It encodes CASSARTGVSEQYF.

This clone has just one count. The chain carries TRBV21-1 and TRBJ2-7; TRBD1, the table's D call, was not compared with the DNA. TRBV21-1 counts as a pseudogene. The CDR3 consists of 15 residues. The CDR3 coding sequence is TGTGCCAGCAGCCAGGGACAGGGACTATCCTACGAGCAGTACTTC. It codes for CASSQGQGLSYEQYF.

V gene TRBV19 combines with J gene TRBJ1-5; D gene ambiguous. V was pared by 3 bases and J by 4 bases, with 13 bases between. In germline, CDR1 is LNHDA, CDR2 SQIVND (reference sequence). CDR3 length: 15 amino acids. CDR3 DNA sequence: TGTGCCAGTAGTATGACAAGCGGGGTAAATCAGCCCCAGCATTTT. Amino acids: CASSMTSGVNQPQHF.

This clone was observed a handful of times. The CDR3 DNA reads as TGCGCCAGCAGCCTAGCGGGGGGGCTGGAACGCACAGATACGCAGTATTTT. Its protein product is CASSLAGGLERTDTQYF. The chain carries TRBV4-1 and TRBJ2-3, with 11 bases lining up with TRBD2. This CDR3 region has 17 residues. CDR1 and CDR2 from the germline V gene are MGHRA and YSYEKL. V lost 4 bases and J lost 1; bases outside the gene matches: 7.

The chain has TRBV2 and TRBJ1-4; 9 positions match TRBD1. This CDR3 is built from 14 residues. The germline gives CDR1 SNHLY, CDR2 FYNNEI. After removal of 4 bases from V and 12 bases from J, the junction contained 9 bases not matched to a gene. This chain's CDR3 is CASSGGTGIIELFF. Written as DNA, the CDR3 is TGTGCCAGCAGTGGGGGGACAGGGATTATCGAACTGTTTTTT.

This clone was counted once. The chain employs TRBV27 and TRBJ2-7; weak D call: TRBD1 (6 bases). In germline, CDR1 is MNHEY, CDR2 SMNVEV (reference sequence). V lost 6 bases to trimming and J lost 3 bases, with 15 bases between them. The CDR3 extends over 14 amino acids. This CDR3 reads CASRSTRGYYEQYF. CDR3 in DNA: TGTGCCAGCAGGTCAACTAGGGGGTACTACGAGCAGTACTTC.

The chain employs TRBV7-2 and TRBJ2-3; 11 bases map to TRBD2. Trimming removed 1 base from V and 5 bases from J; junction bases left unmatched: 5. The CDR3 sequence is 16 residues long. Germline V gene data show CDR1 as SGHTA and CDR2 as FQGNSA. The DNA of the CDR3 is TGTGCCAGCAGCTTAGGGCTAGCGGGGGGCAGAGATACGCAGTATTTT. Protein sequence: CASSLGLAGGRDTQYF. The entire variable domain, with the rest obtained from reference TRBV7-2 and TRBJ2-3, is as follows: GAGVSQSPSNKVTEKGKDVELRCDPISGHTALYWYRQSLGQGLEFLIYFQGNSAPDKSGLPSDRFSAERTGGSVSTLTIQRTQQEDSAVYLCASSLGLAGGRDTQYFGPGTRLTVL.

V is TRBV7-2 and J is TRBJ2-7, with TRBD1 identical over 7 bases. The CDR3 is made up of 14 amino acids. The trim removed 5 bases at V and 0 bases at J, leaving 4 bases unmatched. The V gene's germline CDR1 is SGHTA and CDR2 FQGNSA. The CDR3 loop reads CASSPGQYSYEQYF. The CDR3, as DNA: TGTGCCAGCAGCCCGGGACAGTACTCCTACGAGCAGTACTTC. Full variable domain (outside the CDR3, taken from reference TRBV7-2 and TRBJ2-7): GAGVSQSPSNKVTEKGKDVELRCDPISGHTALYWYRQSLGQGLEFLIYFQGNSAPDKSGLPSDRFSAERTGGSVSTLTIQRTQQEDSAVYLCASSPGQYSYEQYFGPGTRLTVT.

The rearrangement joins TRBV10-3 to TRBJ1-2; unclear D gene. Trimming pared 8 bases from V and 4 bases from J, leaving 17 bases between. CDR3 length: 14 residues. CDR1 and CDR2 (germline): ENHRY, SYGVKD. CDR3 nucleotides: TGTGCCATCGCTAATTCAACCCTAATCTATGGCTACACCTTC. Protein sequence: CAIANSTLIYGYTF.

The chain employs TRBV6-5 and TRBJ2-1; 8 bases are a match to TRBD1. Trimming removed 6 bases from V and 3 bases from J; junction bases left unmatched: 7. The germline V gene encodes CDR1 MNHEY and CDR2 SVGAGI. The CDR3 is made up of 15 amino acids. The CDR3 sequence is CASRKDRGGYNEQFF. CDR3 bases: TGTGCCAGCAGAAAAGACAGGGGTGGCTACAATGAGCAGTTCTTC.

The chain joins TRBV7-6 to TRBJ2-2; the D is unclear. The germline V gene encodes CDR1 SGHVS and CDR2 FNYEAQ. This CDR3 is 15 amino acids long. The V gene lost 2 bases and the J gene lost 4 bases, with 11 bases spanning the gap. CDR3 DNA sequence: TGTGCCAGCAGCTTATCCCACAGCAGCACCGGGGAGCTGTTTTTT. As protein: CASSLSHSSTGELFF.

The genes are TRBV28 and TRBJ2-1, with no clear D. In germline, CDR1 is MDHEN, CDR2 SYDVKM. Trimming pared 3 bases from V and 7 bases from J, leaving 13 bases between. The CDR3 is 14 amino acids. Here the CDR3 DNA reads TGTGCCAGCAGTTTCCTCACCCCAGCGAATGAGCAGTTCTTC. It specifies CASSFLTPANEQFF.

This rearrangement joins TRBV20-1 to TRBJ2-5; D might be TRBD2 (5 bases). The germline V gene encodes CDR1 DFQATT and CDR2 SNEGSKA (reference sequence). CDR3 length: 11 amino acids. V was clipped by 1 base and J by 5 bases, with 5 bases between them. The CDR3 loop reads CSARGGETQYF. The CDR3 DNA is TGCAGTGCTAGAGGAGGGGAGACCCAGTACTTC.

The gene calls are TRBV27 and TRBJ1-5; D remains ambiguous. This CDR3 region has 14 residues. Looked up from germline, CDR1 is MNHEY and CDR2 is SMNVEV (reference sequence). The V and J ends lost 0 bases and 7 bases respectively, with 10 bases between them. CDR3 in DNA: TGTGCCAGCAGTTTATCCGGGGTGGGGCAGCCCCAGCATTTT. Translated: CASSLSGVGQPQHF.

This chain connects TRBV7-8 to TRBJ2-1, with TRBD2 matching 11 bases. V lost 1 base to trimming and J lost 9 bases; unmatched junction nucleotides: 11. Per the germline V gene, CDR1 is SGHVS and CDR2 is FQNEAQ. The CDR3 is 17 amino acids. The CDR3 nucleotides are TGTGCCAGCAGCTTAGGCCTTTCTAGCGGGGGGTTTAGTGAGCAGTTCTTC. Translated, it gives CASSLGLSSGGFSEQFF. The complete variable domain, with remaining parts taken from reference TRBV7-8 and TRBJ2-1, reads GAGVSQSPRYKVAKRGQDVALRCDPISGHVSLFWYQQALGQGPEFLTYFQNEAQLDKSGLPSDRFFAERPEGSVSTLKIQRTQQEDSAVYLCASSLGLSSGGFSEQFFGPGTRLTVL.

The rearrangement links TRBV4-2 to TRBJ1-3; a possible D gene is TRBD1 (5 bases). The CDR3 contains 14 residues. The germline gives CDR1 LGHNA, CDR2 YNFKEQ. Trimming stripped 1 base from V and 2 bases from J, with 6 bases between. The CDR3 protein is CASSQAGAGNTIYF. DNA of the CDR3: TGTGCCAGCAGCCAAGCGGGGGCTGGAAACACCATATATTTT.